The sequence of this T cell receptor (beta chain) was determined in a study of T cell responses to AZD1222 COVID-19 vaccine. Of note for this clone: No antigen is known for it.

The V and J ends lost 5 bases and 2 bases, in that order; junction bases with no gene match: 3. Germline CDR1 reads MNHEY; CDR2 reads SMNVEV (reference sequence). This CDR3 comprises 14 residues. Regarding the study as a whole: None of the repertoires were sampled until the peak T cell response had passed. Only a handful of people who got AZD1222 tested seropositive at baseline.

The table came from immunoSEQ multiplex PCR; TCRdb's copy has only in-frame clones and leaves some out. Of 200,000 or so clones listed, 85% to 95% are singletons. The sample here was peripheral blood, taken on day 0 of AZD1222 vaccination. This chain links TRBV27 with TRBJ1-3, with 7 bases fitting TRBD1. The receptor's source is an adult in good health. Here the CDR3 reads CASSRQGAGNTIYF. The DNA for the CDR3 is TGTGCCAGCAGTAGACAGGGTGCTGGAAACACCATATATTTT.